This TCR beta chain is from a study of shared clonotypes between healthy human individuals. This table comes from immunoSEQ multiplex PCR, and its TCRdb copy is limited to in-frame clones, with some not included. The sample records 500,000 or so clones, 95% to 96% being singletons. Germline values: CDR1 ENHRY, CDR2 SYGVKD. J gave up 10 bases and V 8 bases, and 8 bases lay outside the gene matches. The CDR3 sequence is 14 residues long. The chain couples TRBV10-3 to TRBJ2-1; 13 nucleotides line up with TRBD2. What was sequenced was naive CD4+ T cells sorted from blood. Subset noted: CD45RA+ positively selected. The receptor was isolated from a woman in her twenties or thirties in good health. The CDR3 sequence is CAIGGLAGAHEQFF. The DNA of the CDR3 is TGTGCCATCGGTGGACTAGCGGGAGCACACGAGCAGTTCTTC.